The TCR beta chain under discussion was sequenced for a study of blood T cell repertoires in COVID-19. Study details: Both acute and convalescent COVID-19 samples were obtained from the United States, Italy and Spain. T cells, B-cell-depleted T cells, or PBMCs supplied cDNA or gDNA.

In the study's own analysis: Counts of nucleated cells, estimated from reference gene primer amplification, were obtained. Method: immunoSEQ multiplex PCR; TCRdb's copy keeps in-frame clones and lacks some. V and J calls and clone size are as listed in that table; D and trimming were resolved from the DNA. The data hold roughly 50,000 clones, with approximately 90% observed a single time. The junction had 9 bases not matched to a gene; V was cut back by 5 bases and J by 2 bases. This CDR3 spans 17 amino acids. Germline CDR1 SGHTA, CDR2 FQGNSA. This TCR was sampled from a middle-aged woman with active COVID-19. The sample was peripheral blood. V and J are TRBV7-2 and TRBJ2-1; TRBD2 matches 10 bases. The CDR3 spells CASSPQLSGGAYNEQFF. In DNA, the CDR3 is TGTGCCAGCAGCCCCCAACTCAGCGGGGGGGCCTACAATGAGCAGTTCTTC. Looking up the rest from reference TRBV7-2 and TRBJ2-1 gives the full variable domain: GAGVSQSPSNKVTEKGKDVELRCDPISGHTALYWYRQSLGQGLEFLIYFQGNSAPDKSGLPSDRFSAERTGGSVSTLTIQRTQQEDSAVYLCASSPQLSGGAYNEQFFGPGTRLTVL.